What follows is one T cell receptor beta chain and its context. Repertoires were generated with immunoSEQ multiplex PCR, while TCRdb's copy carries only in-frame clones and drops some. The profile covers some 80,000 clones, with roughly four fifths appearing a single time and over 0.45% taken by the ten largest. No culture step preceded sequencing of the ex vivo isolated memory T cells. These data come from a study of CD4 T cell repertoires in COVID-19. This TCR derives from a human donor who had COVID-19. This specimen was CD4+ T cells from peripheral blood, taken after recovery from COVID-19.

The DNA for the CDR3 is TGTGCCAGTAGTCGAGGGGACAGGGGGGACAATGAGCAGTTCTTC. It specifies CASSRGDRGDNEQFF. The chain combines TRBV19 with TRBJ2-1; TRBD1 aligns across 11 bases. The CDR3 runs to 15 residues. In germline, CDR1 is LNHDA, CDR2 SQIVND (reference sequence). J was trimmed by 5 bases and V by 5 bases; bases with no gene match: 5.